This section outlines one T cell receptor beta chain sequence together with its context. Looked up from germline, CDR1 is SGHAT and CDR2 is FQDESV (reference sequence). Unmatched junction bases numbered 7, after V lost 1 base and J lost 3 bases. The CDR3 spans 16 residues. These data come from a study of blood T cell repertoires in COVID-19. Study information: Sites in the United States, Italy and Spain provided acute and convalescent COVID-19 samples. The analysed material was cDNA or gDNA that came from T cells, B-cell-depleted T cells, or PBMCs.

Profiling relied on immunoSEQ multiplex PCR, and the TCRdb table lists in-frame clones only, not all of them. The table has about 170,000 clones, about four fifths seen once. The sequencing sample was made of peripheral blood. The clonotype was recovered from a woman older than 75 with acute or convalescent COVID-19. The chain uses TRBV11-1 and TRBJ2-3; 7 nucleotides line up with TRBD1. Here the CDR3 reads CASSLGGQRATDTQYF. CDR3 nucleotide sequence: TGTGCCAGCAGCTTAGGGGGACAGAGGGCAACAGATACGCAGTATTTT.